This T cell receptor (beta chain) was retrieved from a study of blood T cell repertoires in COVID-19. Cohort allocation depended upon clinical history that participants reported. Profiled with immunoSEQ multiplex PCR; TCRdb holds only in-frame clones, not every one. The sample has roughly 230,000 clones, about four fifths seen once. The sample consisted of PBMCs or T cells enriched from blood (not recorded which). This TCR derives from a woman aged 55-69 years who had recovered from COVID-19.

In nucleotides, the CDR3 is TGTGCCAGCAGCTCTACGGGACAGGGGAACACTGAAGCTTTCTTT. Translation gives CASSSTGQGNTEAFF. The chain recombines TRBV11-1 with TRBJ1-1; 9 bases agree with TRBD1. Trimming took 4 bases from V and 1 from J; bases not matched to a gene: 4. From germline, CDR1 is SGHAT and CDR2 FQDESV (reference sequence). CDR3 length: 15 amino acids.